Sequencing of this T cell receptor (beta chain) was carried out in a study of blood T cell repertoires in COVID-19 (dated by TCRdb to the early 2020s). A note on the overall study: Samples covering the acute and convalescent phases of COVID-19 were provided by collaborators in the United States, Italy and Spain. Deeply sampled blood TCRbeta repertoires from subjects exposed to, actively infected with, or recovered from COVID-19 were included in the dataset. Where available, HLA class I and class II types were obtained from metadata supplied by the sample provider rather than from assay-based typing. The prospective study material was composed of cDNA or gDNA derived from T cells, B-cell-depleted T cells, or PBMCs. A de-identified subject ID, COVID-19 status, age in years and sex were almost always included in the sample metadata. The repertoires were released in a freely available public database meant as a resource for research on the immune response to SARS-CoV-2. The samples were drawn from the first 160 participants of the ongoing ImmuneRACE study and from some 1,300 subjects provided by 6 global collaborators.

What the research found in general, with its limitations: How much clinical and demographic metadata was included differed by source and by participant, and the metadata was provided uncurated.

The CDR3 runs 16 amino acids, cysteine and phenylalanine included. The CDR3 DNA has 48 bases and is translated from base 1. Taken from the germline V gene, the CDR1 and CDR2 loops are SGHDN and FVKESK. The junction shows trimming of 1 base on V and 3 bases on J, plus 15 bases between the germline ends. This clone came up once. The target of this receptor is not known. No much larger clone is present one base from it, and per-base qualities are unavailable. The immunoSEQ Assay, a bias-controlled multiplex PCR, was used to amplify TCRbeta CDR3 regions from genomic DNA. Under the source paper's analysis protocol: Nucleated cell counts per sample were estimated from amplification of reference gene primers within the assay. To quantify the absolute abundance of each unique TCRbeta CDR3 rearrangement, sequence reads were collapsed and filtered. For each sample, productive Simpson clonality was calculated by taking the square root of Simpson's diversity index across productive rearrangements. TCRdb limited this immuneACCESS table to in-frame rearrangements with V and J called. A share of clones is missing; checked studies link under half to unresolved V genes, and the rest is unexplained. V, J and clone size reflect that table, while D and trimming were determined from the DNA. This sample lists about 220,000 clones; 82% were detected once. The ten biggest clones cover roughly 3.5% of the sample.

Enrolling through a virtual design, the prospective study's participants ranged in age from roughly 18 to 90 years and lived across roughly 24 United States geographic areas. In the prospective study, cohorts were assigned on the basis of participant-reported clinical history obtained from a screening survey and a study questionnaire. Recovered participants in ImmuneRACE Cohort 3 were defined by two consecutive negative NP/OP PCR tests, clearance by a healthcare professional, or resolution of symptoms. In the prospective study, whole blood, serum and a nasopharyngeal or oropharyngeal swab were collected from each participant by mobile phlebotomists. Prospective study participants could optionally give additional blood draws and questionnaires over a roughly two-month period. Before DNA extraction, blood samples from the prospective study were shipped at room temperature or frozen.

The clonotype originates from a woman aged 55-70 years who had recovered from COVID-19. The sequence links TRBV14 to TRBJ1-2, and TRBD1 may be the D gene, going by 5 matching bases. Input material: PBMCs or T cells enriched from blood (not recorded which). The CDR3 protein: CASSQAWGGGDYGYTF. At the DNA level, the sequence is TGTGCCAGCAGCCAAGCGTGGGGAGGAGGGGACTATGGCTACACCTTC.